This T cell receptor beta chain was captured by sequencing in a study of CD8 T cells in Susac syndrome. The CDR3 contains 14 residues. Trimming stripped 5 bases from V and 5 bases from J, with 15 bases between. Roughly 0.45 to 1 ug RNA was reverse transcribed with random hexamers. Amplification of TCR beta CDR3 was carried out by immunoSEQ multiplex PCR, which covered 54 Vbeta and 13 Jbeta segments. TCRdb independently ran MiXCR on the immunoSEQ multiplex PCR reads; one entry per CDR3 protein. Of almost 450,000 distinct CDR3 sequences listed, approximately 85% are singletons. TCR beta from blood CD8+ and CD4+ T cells was sequenced. The multiple sclerosis control group comprised treatment-naive patients with stable or active relapsing-remitting disease. Through negative isolation, CD4+ and CD8+ T cells were obtained, while TEMRA cells were enriched using FACS.

This TCR was sampled from a human donor with multiple sclerosis. The sample taken for sequencing was CD8+ T cells from PBMCs. The chain joins TRBV12-3 or TRBV12-4 to TRBJ1-2; possibly TRBD1 for D (6 bases). The CDR3 DNA reads TGTGCCAGCAGTCTAAACTCGCAGGGGTATGGCTACACCTTC. Amino acids: CASSLNSQGYGYTF.